Listed below are T cell receptor beta chains from one sample, sequenced in a study of T cell clones after liver transplantation. Produced via immunoSEQ multiplex PCR; TCRdb's table is partial and in-frame only. Among 55,000 to 70,000 clones listed, over 90% were seen once. The source material was CD4+ T cells from blood, sampled approximately 26 months after liver transplant. Every receptor here comes from a human patient who received a liver transplant. Some T cells could come from the graft donor. The CDR3 runs from the conserved cysteine through the conserved F or W. A D gene is named only where the DNA matches it firmly. Expanded clones get a size class; other rows say once, few or many, or leave the size out.

>.|TRBV18|.|TRBJ2-7
TGTGCCAGCGCATTGGATAGCGGCCCCTACGAGCAGTACTTC
CASALDSGPYEQYF
>.|TRBV7-9|.|TRBJ2-7
TGTGCCAGCAGCTTAGTTCTCGGTTTAGGGCAGTACTTC
CASSLVLGLGQYF
>.|TRBV5-1|.|TRBJ1-1
TGCGCCAGCAGCCCCCTGGCGGGATCGGGCGCGGACACTGAAGCTTTCTTT
CASSPLAGSGADTEAFF
>.|TRBV6-1|.|TRBJ1-1
TGTGCCAGCAGTGCTTCTGAGACCCTGAACACTGAAGCTTTCTTT
CASSASETLNTEAFF
>.|TRBV7-2|.|TRBJ1-3
TGTGCCAGCAGCTTAGTAAGGTCCGGAAACACCATATATTTT
CASSLVRSGNTIYF
>.|TRBV2|.|TRBJ2-3
TGTGCCAGCAGTGTAGTTGCGGATACGCAGTATTTT
CASSVVADTQYF
>.|TRBV9|.|TRBJ1-1
TGTGCCAGCAGCGTAGAACAGAAGAACACTGAAGCTTTCTTT
CASSVEQKNTEAFF
>.|TRBV29-1|TRBD1|TRBJ2-7
TGCAGCGCCGCCGGGACAGGGGGACCCTACGAGCAGTACTTC
CSAAGTGGPYEQYF
>.|TRBV7-2|TRBD1|TRBJ1-2
TGTGCCAGCAGCTTAGTTACAGGGGGCGACTATGGCTACACCTTC
CASSLVTGGDYGYTF
>.|TRBV7-9|TRBD2|TRBJ2-5
TGTGCCAGCAGCTTAGCACCCCCGGGGCTAGCGGGGAACCAAGAGACCCAGTACTTC
CASSLAPPGLAGNQETQYF
>.|TRBV5-1|TRBD1|TRBJ2-1
TGCGCCAGCAAACTCGAACAGGGGAACTGGGATGAGCAGTTCTTC
CASKLEQGNWDEQFF
>.|TRBV5-1|TRBD1|TRBJ2-5
TGCGCCAGCAGCTTGGCCACCGGGACAGGGAAAGAGACCCAGTACTTC
CASSLATGTGKETQYF
>.|TRBV5-1|.|TRBJ2-3
TGCGCCAGCAGCCTGGGATCTACAGATACGCAGTATTTT
CASSLGSTDTQYF
>.|TRBV6-1|TRBD2|TRBJ2-7
TGTGCCAGCAGTCTATCAAGCGGGAGAGAGGGTGAGCAGTACTTC
CASSLSSGREGEQYF
>.|TRBV6-1|.|TRBJ1-2
TGTGCCAGCAGTGAAGCGCAAGGCGGCAACTATGGCTACACCTTC
CASSEAQGGNYGYTF
>.|TRBV25-1|.|TRBJ2-7
TGTGCCGCGGCAGGGTTATTGGGACAGTACTTC
CAAAGLLGQYF
>.|TRBV7-2|.|TRBJ1-1
TGTGCCAGCAGCTTAGCTACAGAGCGGAACACTGAAGCTTTCTTT
CASSLATERNTEAFF
>.|TRBV27|TRBD1|TRBJ2-5
TGTGCCAGCAGCCGGACAGGGGTGTTTATGGAGACCCAGTACTTC
CASSRTGVFMETQYF
>.|TRBV11-2|.|TRBJ2-7
TGTGCCAGCAGCTTAACCCCCTCCGGTTACGAGCAGTACTTC
CASSLTPSGYEQYF
>.|TRBV7-3|.|TRBJ1-2
TGTGCCAGCAGCCCAAGTGGAGGGGCGAATGGCTACACCTTC
CASSPSGGANGYTF
>.|TRBV5-1|.|TRBJ2-3
TGCGCCAGCAGCATTAGCGGAGCCTCCACAGATACGCAGTATTTT
CASSISGASTDTQYF
>.|TRBV11-3|.|TRBJ1-1
TGTGCCAGCAGCCGTACGGGGGGAGGCACTGAAGCTTTCTTT
CASSRTGGGTEAFF
>.|TRBV9|TRBD2|TRBJ2-3
TGTGCCAGCAGCGTAGGTCCTAGCGGGACCACAGATACGCAGTATTTT
CASSVGPSGTTDTQYF
>.|TRBV6-5|TRBD2|TRBJ2-7
TGTGCCAGCAGCCTTAGCGGGAGGGGATCCTACGAGCAGTACTTC
CASSLSGRGSYEQYF
>.|TRBV5-4|TRBD2|TRBJ2-1
TGTGCCAGCAGCTTCGGCGGGAGGAGCTCCTACAATGAGCAGTTCTTC
CASSFGGRSSYNEQFF
>.|TRBV28|.|TRBJ2-7
TGTGCCAGCAGTTTGCCAGGGGACTACGAGCAGTACTTC
CASSLPGDYEQYF
>.|TRBV7-8|TRBD2|TRBJ2-7
TGTGCCAGCAGCTCCTCGGGAGGAATCTCCTACGAGCAGTACTTC
CASSSSGGISYEQYF
>.|TRBV6-1|.|TRBJ1-1
TGTGCCATCCGACAGTTGAACACTGAAGCTTTCTTT
CAIRQLNTEAFF
>.|TRBV5-1|TRBD2|TRBJ2-7
TGCGCCAGCCGACTAGCGGGAGGCCACGAGCAGTACTTC
CASRLAGGHEQYF
>.|TRBV5-1|TRBD2|TRBJ2-3
TGCGCCAGCAGCACTAGCGGGAGGGCCGCGGTCAAGCAGTATTTT
CASSTSGRAAVKQYF
>.|TRBV19|TRBD1|TRBJ2-3
TGTGCCAGTAGTATGTTCTTTTCTGGCAGGGGGCCAGATACGCAGTATTTT
CASSMFFSGRGPDTQYF
>.|TRBV7-8|.|TRBJ2-1
TGTGCCAGCAGCTTAGGGGGCCCCGGGACGTACAATGAGCAGTTCTTC
CASSLGGPGTYNEQFF
>.|TRBV18|TRBD2|TRBJ2-3
TGTGCCAGCTCACCGAGAAAGACTAGCGGAACAGATACGCAGTATTTT
CASSPRKTSGTDTQYF
>.|TRBV6-5|.|TRBJ1-6
TGTGCCAGCAAGGAGGGGCAGAATAATTCACCCCTCCACTTT
CASKEGQNNSPLHF
>.|TRBV19|TRBD2|TRBJ2-2
TGTGCCAGTAGTTGGAGACTAGCAGACACCGGGGAGCTGTTTTTT
CASSWRLADTGELFF
>few|TRBV6-5|.|TRBJ2-7
TGTGCCAGCAGCCCTAGACTAGACTACGAGCAGTACTTC
CASSPRLDYEQYF
>.|TRBV19|TRBD1|TRBJ2-7
TGTGCCAGTAGTATGCTAACCGGCCAGGGGGCTGGTGAGCAGTACTTC
CASSMLTGQGAGEQYF
>.|TRBV19|.|TRBJ2-3
TGTGCCAGTAGTCTGGGACAGCGGGGTTCTAGCACAGATACGCAGTATTTT
CASSLGQRGSSTDTQYF
>.|TRBV2|.|TRBJ1-1
TGTGCCAGCATTCGAGAAAAGAACACTGAAGCTTTCTTT
CASIREKNTEAFF
>.|TRBV7-3|TRBD1|TRBJ1-1
TGTGCCAGCAGACTGACAGGGGGGGCTGAAGCTTTCTTT
CASRLTGGAEAFF
>.|TRBV7-2|TRBD2|TRBJ2-1
TGTGCCAGCAGCTTAGGTCATGGGAGGGAGTCTTCCTACAATGAGCAGTTCTTC
CASSLGHGRESSYNEQFF
>.|TRBV5-1|.|TRBJ2-3
TGCGCCAGCACCGACACAGATACGCAGTATTTT
CASTDTDTQYF
>.|TRBV11-1|TRBD2|TRBJ2-3
TGTGCCAGCAGCTGGGCCCCGGGACTAGCGAAAGATACGCAGTATTTT
CASSWAPGLAKDTQYF
>.|TRBV15|.|TRBJ1-4
TGTGCCACCAGCAGAGCCCAGTCCGGGGGAGGCGATGAAAAACTGTTTTTT
CATSRAQSGGGDEKLFF
>.|TRBV6-1|TRBD1|TRBJ1-1
TGTGCCAGCAGTGGGGGAGGGGGCGGCACTGAAGCTTTCTTT
CASSGGGGGTEAFF
>.|TRBV6-1|.|TRBJ1-2
TGTGCCAGCAGTGAATATGGCTACACCTTC
CASSEYGYTF
>.|TRBV27|.|TRBJ2-7
TGTGCCAGCAGTTCCCCCCCCGGCGAGCAGTACTTC
CASSSPPGEQYF
>few|TRBV9|.|TRBJ1-3
TGTGCCAGCAGCGTAACCGACTCTGGAAACACCATATATTTT
CASSVTDSGNTIYF
>.|TRBV7-9|TRBD2|TRBJ2-7
TGTGCCAGCAGCCTAGCGGGAGGGCCGCTCGAGCAGTACTTC
CASSLAGGPLEQYF